The next 14 T cell receptor beta chains were all read from a single sample in a study of cytomegalovirus exposure and HLA in healthy donors. The PCR had 60 Vbeta and 13 Jbeta primers. The table came from immunoSEQ multiplex PCR; TCRdb's copy has only in-frame clones and leaves some out. Here the sample spans around 140,000 clones, approximately 90% being singletons. Sequences were obtained from PBMCs. These receptors were obtained from a woman aged 25 to 39 in good health and CMV-seronegative.

For this clone: No conserved phenylalanine or tryptophan ends this CDR3, so it is likely a read error. The chain links TRBV7-2 to TRBJ2-7; D is perhaps TRBD2 (6 bases). The CDR3 consists of 13 residues. Germline assignment: CDR1 SGHTA and CDR2 FQGNSA. Between the trimmed V and J ends, which lost 5 bases and 6 bases, there was a span of 14 bases. CDR3 residues: CASSPRGLVEQYL. The CDR3 DNA reads TGTGCCAGCAGCCCTAGGGGACTTGTCGAGCAGTACCTC.

CDR3 residues: CASSKGTVYNEQFF. CDR3 DNA: TGTGCCAGCAGCAAGGGGACTGTATACAATGAGCAGTTCTTC. The J gene is TRBJ2-1, the V gene TRBV11-3, with D possibly matching TRBD2 (6 bases). Looked up from germline, CDR1 is SGHNT and CDR2 is YENEEA. This CDR3 spans 14 amino acids. Deletions cut 5 bases from V and 4 bases from J, with 12 bases between.

This clone was observed a handful of times. This sequence joins TRBV14 and TRBJ2-2, with TRBD2 matching over 9 bases. CDR3 size: 18 residues. Trimming at V came to 5 bases and at J to 2 bases, leaving 12 bases not matched to a gene. Germline V gene data show CDR1 as SGHDN and CDR2 as FVKESK. The CDR3 here is CASSNGLGTSLNTGELFF. The CDR3 region has the DNA TGTGCCAGCAGCAATGGGTTGGGGACTAGCCTCAACACCGGGGAGCTGTTTTTT.

The chain is built from TRBV27 and TRBJ2-1, with 10 positions matching TRBD2. V was clipped by 3 bases and J by 10 bases; unmatched bases: 18. Germline CDR1 is MNHEY and CDR2 is SMNVEV (reference sequence). This CDR3 comprises 18 residues. The CDR3 DNA reads as TGTGCCAGCAGTTTCTCCATCCGTGGAGCGGGGGGGCAAGGGGAGCAGTTCTTC. Its protein is CASSFSIRGAGGQGEQFF.

The chain uses TRBV7-2 and TRBJ1-6, with a possible D match to TRBD1 (5 bases). V lost 6 bases to trimming and J lost 6 bases, with 12 bases between them. Germline V gives CDR1 SGHTA, CDR2 FQGNSA. The CDR3 extends over 14 amino acids. CDR3 loop: CASRWQGLNSPLHF. For the CDR3, the DNA is TGTGCCAGCAGGTGGCAGGGCCTTAATTCACCCCTCCACTTT. Supplemented by reference TRBV7-2 and TRBJ1-6, the full variable domain reads GAGVSQSPSNKVTEKGKDVELRCDPISGHTALYWYRQSLGQGLEFLIYFQGNSAPDKSGLPSDRFSAERTGGSVSTLTIQRTQQEDSAVYLCASRWQGLNSPLHFGNGTRLTVT.

V and J are TRBV28 and TRBJ2-6, with 9 positions matching TRBD1. J gave up 4 bases and V 4 bases, and 8 bases lay outside the gene matches. From germline, CDR1 is MDHEN and CDR2 SYDVKM. There are 17 residues in the CDR3. This chain's CDR3 is CASSWAQGAGGANVLTF. In DNA form, the CDR3 reads TGTGCCAGCAGTTGGGCACAGGGGGCGGGAGGGGCCAACGTCCTGACTTTC.

The rearrangement joins TRBV19 to TRBJ2-3; D ambiguous. Trimming cost V 4 bases and J 0 bases, with 5 bases left between them. CDR1 and CDR2 (germline): LNHDA, SQIVND (reference sequence). CDR3 length: 13 residues. This CDR3 reads CASSTTSTDTQYF. The CDR3 DNA is TGTGCCAGTAGTACCACTAGCACAGATACGCAGTATTTT.

V is TRBV2 and J is TRBJ1-6, with a tentative D call TRBD1 (6 bases). CDR1 and CDR2 (germline): SNHLY, FYNNEI. The V end was cut by 8 bases, the J end by 1 base, with 9 bases between. This CDR3 has 14 residues. Written as DNA, the CDR3 is TGTGCCAGCTCGAGGGGGTCCTATAATTCACCCCTCCACTTT. Amino acids: CASSRGSYNSPLHF. The complete variable domain, with remaining parts taken from reference TRBV2 and TRBJ1-6, reads EPEVTQTPSHQVTQMGQEVILRCVPISNHLYFYWYRQILGQKVEFLVSFYNNEISEKSEIFDDQFSVERPDGSNFTLKIRSTKLEDSAMYFCASSRGSYNSPLHFGNGTRLTVT.

The chain recombines TRBV4-1 with TRBJ2-4, with D unresolved. V gave up 2 bases and J gave up 8 bases, with 13 bases separating them. There are 14 residues in the CDR3. The V gene's germline CDR1 is MGHRA and CDR2 YSYEKL. Here the CDR3 DNA reads TGCGCCAGCAGCCAAATCATCCTAATTGACATTCAGTACTTC. Translation gives CASSQIILIDIQYF.

The chain employs TRBV9 and TRBJ2-2, with 11 positions matching TRBD2. Germline V gene sequence: CDR1 SGDLS, CDR2 YYNGEE. CDR3 length: 17 residues. The junction had 4 bases not matched to a gene; V was cut back by 3 bases and J by 0 bases. CDR3 nucleotides: TGTGCCAGCAGCGGCCGGACTAGCGGGCCGAACACCGGGGAGCTGTTTTTT. The encoded protein is CASSGRTSGPNTGELFF.

The V call is TRBV9, the J call TRBJ1-2; D uncertain. The CDR3 covers 13 residues. Germline-derived CDR1 and CDR2 are SGDLS and YYNGEE. V lost 0 bases to trimming and J lost 7 bases, with 10 bases between them. The DNA of the CDR3 is TGTGCCAGCAGCGTAGGGGCCAACACTGGCTACACCTTC. Encoded protein: CASSVGANTGYTF.

The rearrangement links TRBV9 to TRBJ2-3; 12 bases fit TRBD2. CDR3 length: 16 residues. Unmatched junction bases numbered 6, after V lost 5 bases and J lost 2 bases. Per the germline V gene, CDR1 is SGDLS and CDR2 is YYNGEE. The CDR3 DNA is TGTGCCAGCAGTCCAGGACTAGCGGGGAACACAGATACGCAGTATTTT. Translated: CASSPGLAGNTDTQYF.

This chain links TRBV7-8 with TRBJ2-7, with D unclear. This CDR3 contains 14 residues. CDR1 SGHVS and CDR2 FQNEAQ come from the germline V gene. With 0 bases removed from V and 3 bases from J, the gap between germline ends came to 9 bases. The CDR3 reads CASSLASSGYEQYF. The CDR3 bases are TGTGCCAGCAGCTTAGCGTCGTCGGGCTACGAGCAGTACTTC.

The chain employs TRBV7-8 and TRBJ2-3; 8 bases match TRBD2. Germline lookup yields CDR1 SGHVS and CDR2 FQNEAQ. CDR3 length: 15 amino acids. The V segment lost 3 bases and the J segment 0 bases; nucleotides outside the gene matches: 2. The CDR3 loop reads CASSFSGASTDTQYF. The CDR3 DNA reads as TGTGCCAGCAGCTTTAGCGGGGCTAGCACAGATACGCAGTATTTT.